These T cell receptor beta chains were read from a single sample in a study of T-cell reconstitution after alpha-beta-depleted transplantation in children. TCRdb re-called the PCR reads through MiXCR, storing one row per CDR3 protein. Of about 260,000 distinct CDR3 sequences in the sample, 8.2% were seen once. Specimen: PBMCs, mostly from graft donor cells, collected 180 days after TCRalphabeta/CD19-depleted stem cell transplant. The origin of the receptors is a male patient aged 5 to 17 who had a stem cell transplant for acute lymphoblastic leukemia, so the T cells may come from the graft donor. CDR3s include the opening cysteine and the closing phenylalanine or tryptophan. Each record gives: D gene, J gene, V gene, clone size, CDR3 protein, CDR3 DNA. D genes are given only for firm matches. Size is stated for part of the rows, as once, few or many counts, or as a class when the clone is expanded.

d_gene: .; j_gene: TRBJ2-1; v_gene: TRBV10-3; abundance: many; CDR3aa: CAISELDNEQFF; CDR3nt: TGTGCCATCAGTGAGCTAGACAATGAGCAGTTCTTC
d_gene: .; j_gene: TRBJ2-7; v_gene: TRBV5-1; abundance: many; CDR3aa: CASSEGVGGYEQYF; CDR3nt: TGCGCCAGCAGCGAGGGAGTCGGGGGCTACGAGCAGTACTTC
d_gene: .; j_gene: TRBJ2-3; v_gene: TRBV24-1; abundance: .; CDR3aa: CATSDPRTGGTDTQYF; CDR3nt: TGTGCCACCAGTGATCCTCGGACTGGGGGGACAGATACGCAGTATTTT
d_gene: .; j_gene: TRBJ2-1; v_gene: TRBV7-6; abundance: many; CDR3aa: CASSLEIGGRRVF; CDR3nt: TGTGCCAGCAGCTTGGAGATCGGGGGGCGGCGGGTCTTC
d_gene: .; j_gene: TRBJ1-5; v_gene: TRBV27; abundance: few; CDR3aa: CASSLTQGGGNQPQHF; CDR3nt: TGTGCCAGCAGTTTAACCCAGGGAGGGGGCAATCAGCCCCAGCATTTT
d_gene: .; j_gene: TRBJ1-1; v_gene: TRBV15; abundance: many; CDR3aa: CATSGWASRNTEAFF; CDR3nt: TGTGCCACCAGCGGATGGGCATCTCGGAACACTGAAGCTTTCTTT
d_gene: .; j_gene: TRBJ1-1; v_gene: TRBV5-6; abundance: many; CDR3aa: CASSFPSGGTEAFF; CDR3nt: TGTGCCAGCAGCTTCCCCAGCGGGGGCACTGAAGCTTTCTTT
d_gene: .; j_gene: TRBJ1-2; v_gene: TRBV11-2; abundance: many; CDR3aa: CASSFNTGTTF; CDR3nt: TGTGCCAGCAGCTTTAATACAGGGACCACCTTC
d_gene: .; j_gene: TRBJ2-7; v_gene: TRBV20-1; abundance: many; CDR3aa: CSARAGTRSSEQYF; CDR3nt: TGCAGTGCTAGAGCCGGGACCAGGAGTAGCGAGCAGTACTTC
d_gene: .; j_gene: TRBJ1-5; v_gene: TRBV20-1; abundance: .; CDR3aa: CSARRDGNQPQHF; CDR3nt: TGCAGTGCTAGGAGGGACGGGAATCAGCCCCAGCATTTT
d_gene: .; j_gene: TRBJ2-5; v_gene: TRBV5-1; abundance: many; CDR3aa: CASSDRFQETQYF; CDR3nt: TGCGCCAGCAGCGACAGGTTCCAAGAGACCCAGTACTTC
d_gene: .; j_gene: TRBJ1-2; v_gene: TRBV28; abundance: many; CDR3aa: CASGDFLSYTF; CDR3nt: TGTGCCAGTGGGGACTTCCTGAGCTACACCTTC
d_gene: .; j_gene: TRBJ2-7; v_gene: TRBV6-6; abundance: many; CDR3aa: CASSYSGTEQYF; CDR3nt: TGTGCCAGCAGTTACTCCGGGACCGAGCAGTACTTC
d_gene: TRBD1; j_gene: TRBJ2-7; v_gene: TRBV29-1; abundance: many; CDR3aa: CSVPGQGRWYEQYF; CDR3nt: TGCAGCGTCCCGGGACAGGGGAGATGGTACGAGCAGTACTTC
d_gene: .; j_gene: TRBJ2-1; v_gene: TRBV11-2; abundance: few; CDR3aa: CASSLVGGSNEQFF; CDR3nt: TGTGCCAGCAGCTTAGTAGGGGGAAGCAATGAGCAGTTCTTC
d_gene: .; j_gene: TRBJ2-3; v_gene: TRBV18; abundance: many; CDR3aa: CASSRDPYTQYF; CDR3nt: TGTGCCAGCTCTCGGGACCCTTATACGCAGTATTTT
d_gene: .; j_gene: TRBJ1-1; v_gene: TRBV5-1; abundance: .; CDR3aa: CASSLAGGPEAFF; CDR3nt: TGCGCCAGCAGCTTAGCGGGGGGCCCCGAAGCTTTCTTT
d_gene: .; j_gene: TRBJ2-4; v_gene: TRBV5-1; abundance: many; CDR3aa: CASSLNFPQGGNIQYF; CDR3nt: TGCGCCAGCAGCTTAAATTTTCCACAGGGTGGAAACATTCAGTACTTC
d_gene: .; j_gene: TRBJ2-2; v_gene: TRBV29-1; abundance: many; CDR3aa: CSGGAPNTGELFF; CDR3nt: TGCAGCGGAGGGGCCCCGAACACCGGGGAGCTGTTTTTT
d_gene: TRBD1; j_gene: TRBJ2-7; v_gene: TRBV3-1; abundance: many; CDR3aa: CASSLGRDRSYEQYF; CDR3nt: TGTGCCAGCAGCCTAGGCCGGGACAGGAGCTACGAGCAGTACTTC
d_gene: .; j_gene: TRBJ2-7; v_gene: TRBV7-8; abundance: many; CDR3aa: CASSFGLHSYEQYF; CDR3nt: TGTGCCAGCAGCTTTGGACTCCACTCCTACGAGCAGTACTTC
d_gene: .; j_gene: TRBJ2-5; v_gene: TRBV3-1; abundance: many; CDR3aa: CASSQELGAAGKETQYF; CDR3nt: TGTGCCAGCAGCCAAGAGTTGGGGGCGGCCGGGAAAGAGACCCAGTACTTC
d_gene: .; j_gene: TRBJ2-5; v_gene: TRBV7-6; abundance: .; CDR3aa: CASSLPGLGMETQYF; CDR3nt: TGTGCCAGCAGCTTACCGGGGCTGGGGATGGAGACCCAGTACTTC
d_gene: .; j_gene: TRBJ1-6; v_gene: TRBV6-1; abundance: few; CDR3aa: CASKVIGWSSYNSPLHF; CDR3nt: TGTGCCAGCAAGGTTATCGGGTGGAGCTCCTATAATTCACCCCTCCACTTT
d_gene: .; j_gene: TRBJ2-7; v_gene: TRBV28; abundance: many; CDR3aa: CASSYAGTTYEQYF; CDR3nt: TGTGCCAGCAGTTATGCGGGGACAACCTACGAGCAGTACTTC
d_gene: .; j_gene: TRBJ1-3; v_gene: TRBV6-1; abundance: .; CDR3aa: CASSEKGLPGDYSGNTIYF; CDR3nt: TGTGCCAGCAGTGAAAAGGGGCTTCCGGGGGATTACTCTGGAAACACCATATATTTT
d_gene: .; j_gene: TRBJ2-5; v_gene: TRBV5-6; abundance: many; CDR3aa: CASSLGGPETQYF; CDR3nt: TGTGCCAGCAGCTTGGGAGGGCCCGAGACCCAGTACTTC
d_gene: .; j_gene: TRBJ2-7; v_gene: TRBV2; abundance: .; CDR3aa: CASRGRAQVDSPYEQYF; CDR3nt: TGTGCCAGCAGGGGCAGGGCCCAAGTCGACAGTCCCTACGAGCAGTACTTC
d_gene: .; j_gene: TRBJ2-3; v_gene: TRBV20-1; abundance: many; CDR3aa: CSASREWDTQYF; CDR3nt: TGCAGTGCTAGCCGGGAGTGGGATACGCAGTATTTT
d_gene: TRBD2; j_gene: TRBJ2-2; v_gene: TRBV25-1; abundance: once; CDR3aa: CASSPKGLAGDRTGELFF; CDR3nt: TGTGCCAGCAGTCCAAAGGGACTAGCGGGAGATCGCACCGGGGAGCTGTTTTTT
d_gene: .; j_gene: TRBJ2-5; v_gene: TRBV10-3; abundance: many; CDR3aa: CAISREIEETQYF; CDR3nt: TGTGCCATTTCAAGGGAGATCGAGGAGACCCAGTACTTC
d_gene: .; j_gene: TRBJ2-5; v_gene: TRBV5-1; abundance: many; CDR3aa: CASSLALGTQYF; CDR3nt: TGCGCCAGCAGCTTGGCCCTTGGGACCCAGTACTTC
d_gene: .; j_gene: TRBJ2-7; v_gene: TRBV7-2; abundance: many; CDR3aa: CASSLPSASYEQYF; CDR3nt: TGTGCCAGCAGCTTACCTAGCGCCTCCTACGAGCAGTACTTC